This passage covers 27 T cell receptor beta chains from one sample sequenced in a study of CD8 T cells in Susac syndrome. Roughly 0.45 to 1 ug RNA was reverse transcribed with random hexamers. From the immunoSEQ multiplex PCR reads, TCRdb called clonotypes with MiXCR, one entry per CDR3 protein. The repertoire includes some 120,000 distinct CDR3 sequences, around 94% of them detected once, and over 0.07% sits in the top ten. The specimen sequenced was CD4+ T cells from PBMCs. These receptors came from a human donor in good health.

This chain joins TRBV20-1 and TRBJ1-5; the D is unclear. In germline, CDR1 is DFQATT, CDR2 SNEGSKA (reference sequence). This CDR3 is built from 12 residues. V was cut by 5 bases and J by 4 bases, with 9 bases left in between. CDR3 sequence (DNA): TGCAGTGCTTCGGGGAGAAATCAGCCCCAGCATTTT. Translating gives CSASGRNQPQHF.

This clonotype was seen just once. The chain has TRBV5-6 and TRBJ1-2; 7 bases match TRBD1. The CDR3 is 12 amino acids. Germline loops: CDR1 SGHDT, CDR2 YYEEEE. The trim removed 4 bases at V and 8 bases at J, leaving 5 bases unmatched. The CDR3 region has the DNA TGTGCCAGCAGCCAGGGGGTAGGAGGCTACACCTTC. It is translated as CASSQGVGGYTF.

This chain connects TRBV7-2 to TRBJ2-1; D possibly corresponds to TRBD1 (6 bases). Trimming pared 3 bases from V and 2 bases from J, leaving 11 bases between. This CDR3 contains 15 residues. Germline V gene lookup returns CDR1 SGHTA and CDR2 FQGNSA. CDR3 amino acids: CASSLARQAYNEQFF. The CDR3 nucleotides read TGTGCCAGCAGCTTGGCCCGACAGGCCTACAATGAGCAGTTCTTC.

This clonotype was recorded once. This CDR3 reads CASRTGTGEEAFF. The CDR3, as DNA: TGTGCCAGCAGGACCGGGACAGGGGAAGAAGCTTTCTTT. This chain links TRBV6-5 with TRBJ1-1, with 10 bases aligning to TRBD1. The CDR3 spans 13 residues. Germline CDR1 and CDR2: MNHEY and SVGAGI. With V trimmed by 6 bases and J by 8 bases, 6 bases remained unmatched.

Comments on this clonotype: The junction does not match germline at one end; this may be a read error. The chain carries TRBV30 and TRBJ2-2; 9 bases fit TRBD1. Germline V gives CDR1 GTSNPN, CDR2 SVGIG (reference sequence). The CDR3 has 14 amino acids. The chain's CDR3 is CAWRRTGATRELFF. CDR3 nucleotides: TGTGCCTGGAGGCGGACAGGGGCCACCAGGGAGCTGTTTTTT.

The chain joins TRBV5-1 to TRBJ1-4; TRBD1 agrees at 7 bases. Germline CDR1 reads SGHRS; CDR2 reads YFSETQ. The V gene end was trimmed by 2 bases and the J gene end by 6 bases; junction bases not matched to a gene: 4. The CDR3 loop spans 14 amino acids. The CDR3 is CASSFDRADEKLFF. In DNA, the CDR3 is TGCGCCAGCAGCTTCGACAGGGCGGATGAAAAACTGTTTTTT.

The V call is TRBV7-2, the J call TRBJ2-5; TRBD1 is a possible D gene (7 bases). This CDR3 has 15 residues. Germline V gene data show CDR1 as SGHTA and CDR2 as FQGNSA. With 10 bases removed from V and 5 bases from J, the gap between germline ends came to 23 bases. This chain's CDR3 is CATSRQGGRGETQYF. Here the CDR3 DNA reads TGTGCCACCAGTCGGCAAGGGGGCCGGGGGGAGACCCAGTACTTC.

CDR3 bases: TGCGCCAGCAGCTTGGAGGACCGCACAGATACGCAGTATTTT. As protein: CASSLEDRTDTQYF. The chain couples TRBV5-1 to TRBJ2-3; D remains unclear. CDR3 length equals 14 residues. In germline, CDR1 is SGHRS, CDR2 YFSETQ. With 0 bases removed from V and 1 base from J, the gap between germline ends came to 6 bases.

The DNA for the CDR3 is TGTGCCAGCAGCCAGATGACTAGCGGGATGTCCTACAATGAGCAGTTCTTC. Its protein is CASSQMTSGMSYNEQFF. The V and J genes are TRBV5-4 and TRBJ2-1; TRBD2 matches 11 bases. Looked up from germline, CDR1 is SGHNT and CDR2 is YYREEE (reference sequence). This CDR3 comprises 17 residues. V lost 4 bases and J lost 1; bases outside the gene matches: 7.

The chain carries TRBV20-1 and TRBJ1-2; TRBD1 might be the D (6 bases). Germline assignment: CDR1 DFQATT and CDR2 SNEGSKA (reference sequence). Trimming cost V 5 bases and J 3 bases, with 16 bases left between them. The CDR3 is 14 residues long. CDR3: CSASSINRDYGYTF. In nucleotides, the CDR3 is TGCAGTGCTTCATCGATAAACAGGGACTATGGCTACACCTTC.

The chain combines TRBV2 with TRBJ1-1; D remains ambiguous. The CDR3 has 12 amino acids. Trimming took off 5 bases at V and 8 bases at J, with 12 bases between the two ends. The V gene's germline CDR1 is SNHLY and CDR2 FYNNEI. As DNA, the CDR3 is TGTGCCAGCAGTTGGGAGAGGGCCGAAGCTTTCTTT. As protein: CASSWERAEAFF.

The chain joins TRBV6-5 to TRBJ2-4; 9 bases map to TRBD1. Germline V CDR1 and CDR2: MNHEY, SVGAGI. The CDR3 runs to 18 residues. The junction had 13 bases not matched to a gene; V was cut back by 4 bases and J by 3 bases. The CDR3 DNA is TGTGCCAGCAGTTCAATAACCGGGACAGGGAGTCTCAAAAACATTCAGTACTTC. Translation gives CASSSITGTGSLKNIQYF.

This CDR3 is CASSTGSSGALTGELFF. The CDR3 nucleotides are TGCGCCAGCAGCACGGGATCTAGCGGGGCCCTCACCGGGGAGCTGTTTTTT. The chain uses TRBV5-1 and TRBJ2-2, with 9 positions matching TRBD2. Germline V lookup: CDR1 SGHRS, CDR2 YFSETQ. With V trimmed by 4 bases and J by 4 bases, 11 bases remained unmatched. This CDR3 spans 17 amino acids.

The chain carries TRBV9 and TRBJ2-3, with 9 positions matching TRBD2. Unmatched junction bases numbered 3, after V lost 2 bases and J lost 2 bases. Per the germline V gene, CDR1 is SGDLS and CDR2 is YYNGEE. This CDR3 region has 15 residues. This chain's CDR3 is CASSVSGRITDTQYF. DNA of the CDR3: TGTGCCAGCAGCGTTAGCGGGAGAATCACAGATACGCAGTATTTT.

The chain combines TRBV4-2 with TRBJ1-3; 9 bases line up with TRBD1. The V and J ends lost 4 bases and 3 bases, in that order; junction bases with no gene match: 4. This CDR3 spans 15 amino acids. Germline V gene lookup returns CDR1 LGHNA and CDR2 YNFKEQ. The CDR3 protein is CASSPGQGVGNTIYF. CDR3 DNA: TGTGCCAGCAGCCCGGGACAGGGAGTTGGAAACACCATATATTTT.

The chain carries TRBV4-3 and TRBJ1-1, with a weak D call TRBD1 (5 bases). CDR3 length equals 14 residues. CDR1 and CDR2 from the germline V gene are LGHNA and YSLEER. Trimming left V 2 bases short and J 4 bases short, with 11 bases between. The CDR3 region is CASSQTRVGTEAFF. CDR3 bases: TGCGCCAGCAGCCAAACCAGGGTGGGCACTGAAGCTTTCTTT.

The chain has TRBV20-1 and TRBJ2-1; D possibly corresponds to TRBD2 (6 bases). V lost 6 bases and J 0 bases, leaving 18 bases between the germline ends. The CDR3 spans 16 residues. CDR1 is DFQATT and CDR2 is SNEGSKA in the germline V gene (reference sequence). The CDR3 sequence: CSAPPRGRISYNEQFF. The CDR3 DNA reads TGCAGTGCCCCCCCACGGGGGAGGATCTCCTACAATGAGCAGTTCTTC.

This rearrangement joins TRBV5-1 to TRBJ2-3, with D perhaps being TRBD1 or TRBD2 (5 bases each). Looked up from germline, CDR1 is SGHRS and CDR2 is YFSETQ. Trimming shortened V by 0 bases and J by 6 bases, and 11 bases separated the two germline ends. The CDR3 has 14 residues. Written as DNA, the CDR3 is TGCGCCAGCAGCTTGGCCAGGGAGACCGATACGCAGTATTTT. It yields the protein CASSLARETDTQYF.

The gene calls are TRBV6-5 and TRBJ2-7, with D perhaps matching TRBD2 (6 bases). V was trimmed by 10 bases and J by 4 bases, leaving 20 bases between them. Germline V CDR1 and CDR2: MNHEY, SVGAGI. The CDR3 consists of 14 residues. In nucleotides, the CDR3 is TGTGCCACGGGCCAGACGGGAGTGGGGTACGAGCAGTACTTC. It translates to CATGQTGVGYEQYF.

V and J are TRBV5-6 and TRBJ2-1; TRBD1 agrees at 9 bases. The germline V gene encodes CDR1 SGHDT and CDR2 YYEEEE. CDR3 length: 14 amino acids. J gave up 4 bases and V 8 bases, and 7 bases lay outside the gene matches. DNA for the CDR3: TGTGCCAGTGGGGACAGGGTTAAATACAATGAGCAGTTCTTC. The encoded protein is CASGDRVKYNEQFF.

This rearrangement joins TRBV29-1 to TRBJ1-1; 7 bases are a match to TRBD1. This CDR3 comprises 12 residues. Germline-derived CDR1 and CDR2 are SQVTM and ANQGSEA. The V segment lost 6 bases and the J segment 10 bases; nucleotides outside the gene matches: 11. The CDR3 region is CSVATQGGIAFF. The CDR3 DNA follows: TGCAGCGTCGCTACTCAGGGGGGAATAGCTTTCTTT.

The chain links TRBV18 to TRBJ2-1; maybe TRBD1 (6 bases). V lost 3 bases and J lost 8, with 26 bases in between. CDR3 length equals 18 residues. Germline values: CDR1 KGHSH, CDR2 LQKENI. CDR3 sequence: CASSPRFRGINVEDEQFF. Here the CDR3 DNA reads TGTGCCAGCTCACCGCGATTCAGGGGTATTAACGTGGAGGATGAGCAGTTCTTC.

This sequence joins TRBV28 and TRBJ2-4; 9 bases line up with TRBD1. The junction had 3 bases not matched to a gene; V was cut back by 3 bases and J by 0 bases. The CDR3 has 16 residues. The V gene's germline CDR1 is MDHEN and CDR2 SYDVKM. The CDR3 sequence is CASSLGTGIAKNIQYF. CDR3 bases: TGTGCCAGCAGTTTGGGGACAGGGATAGCCAAAAACATTCAGTACTTC.

J is TRBJ1-1 and V is TRBV6-6; 8 nucleotides match TRBD1. Germline V lookup: CDR1 MNHNY, CDR2 SVGAGI (reference sequence). CDR3 size: 14 residues. The ends lost 7 bases at V and 1 base at J; junction bases unmatched: 5. The CDR3 loop is CASNRQGPNTEAFF. As DNA, the CDR3 is TGTGCCAGCAACCGACAGGGGCCGAACACTGAAGCTTTCTTT.

The chain joins TRBV2 to TRBJ2-2; D is unresolved. Per germline, CDR1 SNHLY and CDR2 FYNNEI. This CDR3 has 14 amino acids. V lost 1 base and J 2 bases, leaving 5 bases between the germline ends. CDR3 DNA sequence: TGTGCCAGCAGTGAAGGACCCAACACCGGGGAGCTGTTTTTT. The encoded protein is CASSEGPNTGELFF.

This rearrangement joins TRBV29-1 to TRBJ1-5, with TRBD1 as a possible D gene (6 bases). V was clipped by 6 bases and J by 1 base, with 13 bases between them. The CDR3 contains 14 residues. Germline loops: CDR1 SQVTM, CDR2 ANQGSEA. CDR3 sequence reads: CSVRTTGSNQPQHF. Written as DNA, the CDR3 is TGCAGCGTGCGGACCACAGGGAGCAATCAGCCCCAGCATTTT.

The J gene is TRBJ2-2, the V gene TRBV5-1, with 8 bases aligning to TRBD1. Germline CDR1 SGHRS, CDR2 YFSETQ. V gave up 3 bases and J gave up 3 bases; unmatched junction bases: 4. The CDR3 totals 15 residues. The CDR3 DNA reads TGCGCCAGCAGCTCAGGGGGCGCCGACACCGGGGAGCTGTTTTTT. As protein: CASSSGGADTGELFF.